This TCR beta chain was documented in a study of blood T cell repertoires in COVID-19 (dated by TCRdb to the early 2020s). Regarding the complete study: The collaborator samples originated in the United States, Italy and Spain and spanned the acute and convalescent phases of COVID-19. The repertoires were made available in a free public database intended to serve as a resource for research on the immune response to SARS-CoV-2. Samples were obtained from the ongoing ImmuneRACE study (first 160 participants) and from 1,254 subjects provided by 6 global collaborators. Subjects who had been exposed to COVID-19, were actively infected with it, or had recovered from it provided the deeply sampled blood TCRbeta repertoires that made up the dataset. The material from the prospective study consisted of cDNA or gDNA derived from T cells, B-cell-depleted T cells, or PBMCs. A de-identified subject ID, COVID-19 status, age in years and sex were almost always included in the sample metadata. Where available, HLA class I and class II types were taken from metadata supplied by the sample provider and were not determined by assay-based typing.

Study-level results and caveats: The amount of clinical and demographic metadata varied by source and participant and was provided uncurated.

TCRbeta CDR3 regions were amplified from genomic DNA by means of the immunoSEQ Assay, a bias-controlled multiplex PCR. In the original analysis: Within the assay, amplification of reference gene primers was used to estimate how many nucleated cells each sample contained. To quantify the absolute abundance of each unique TCRbeta CDR3 rearrangement, sequence reads were collapsed and filtered. For each sample, productive Simpson clonality was calculated as the square root of Simpson's diversity index across productive rearrangements. The table was pulled from immuneACCESS by TCRdb, which kept in-frame rearrangements only. Such tables lose some clones; where checked, under half of the loss comes from unresolved V genes, and the rest has no known cause. The D gene and trimming were derived from the DNA, and the V and J assignments and clone size from that table. Recorded for this sample are 25,000 to 35,000 clones; approximately 91% of them occurred a single time. The top ten hold approximately 11% of the sample.

From its cysteine to its phenylalanine, the CDR3 spans 17 amino acids. The only DNA kept is the CDR3, 51 bases in frame from the first base. V has 7 bases trimmed and J has 0 bases trimmed; junction bases matching no gene number 8. CDR1 and CDR2, looked up from the germline V gene, are SGHTA and FQGNSA. Comments on this clone: What this receptor recognizes is not known. The record has no base qualities; no much larger clone is one base away.

Each collaborating institution followed its own protocols to collect whole blood in K2EDTA tubes. Collaborator samples were shipped for TCRbeta analysis as frozen whole blood, isolated PBMCs, or DNA extracted from either sample type. The sample taken for sequencing was peripheral blood. The origin of this receptor is a human donor in a cohort sampled during active COVID-19. The sequence is built from TRBV7-2 and TRBJ2-6; a stretch of 8 junction bases matches TRBD1. Here is the DNA: TGTGCCAGCACAAGACAGGGGATTCTCTCTGGGGCCAACGTCCTGACTTTC. This codes for CASTRQGILSGANVLTF. Joined to the reference TRBV7-2 and TRBJ2-6 proteins, this CDR3 gives the full variable domain: GAGVSQSPSNKVTEKGKDVELRCDPISGHTALYWYRQSLGQGLEFLIYFQGNSAPDKSGLPSDRFSAERTGGSVSTLTIQRTQQEDSAVYLCASTRQGILSGANVLTFGAGSRLTVL.